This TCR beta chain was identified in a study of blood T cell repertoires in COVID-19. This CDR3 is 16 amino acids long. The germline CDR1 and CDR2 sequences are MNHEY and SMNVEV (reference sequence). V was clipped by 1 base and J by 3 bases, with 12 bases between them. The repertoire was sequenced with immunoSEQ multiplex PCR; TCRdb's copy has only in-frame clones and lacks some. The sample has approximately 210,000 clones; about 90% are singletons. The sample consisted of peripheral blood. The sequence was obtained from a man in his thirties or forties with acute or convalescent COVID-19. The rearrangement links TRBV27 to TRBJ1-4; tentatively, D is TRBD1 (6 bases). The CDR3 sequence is CASSLYMGAANEKLFF. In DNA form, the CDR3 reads TGTGCCAGCAGTTTATATATGGGGGCAGCTAATGAAAAACTGTTTTTT.